This T cell receptor beta chain was sequenced in a study of cytomegalovirus exposure and HLA in healthy donors listed by TCRdb under 2017. For the wider study: An earlier analysis of about 530 of the donors reported 276 Gb of sequence data and 117 million unique TCR beta sequences obtained from about 200 million T cells. Roughly 310 gigabases of sequencing data and approximately 85 million unique TCR sequences were included in an early release covering under 650 HLA-typed donors. Of the roughly 400 genotyped donors, about 80% fell in the genetic ancestry cluster associated with self-reported Caucasian donors. The aim of the study was to test whether cataloging public T cell receptors could identify signatures of past pathogen exposure. The study profiled the T cell repertoires of fewer than 850 subjects by immunosequencing and related them to cytomegalovirus serostatus. In addition to the first cohort of 650 to 750 subjects, a separate validation cohort of 120 different subjects was used. High-throughput TCR immunosequencing, statistical association of individual TCRs with disease status, and machine learning were combined to predict cytomegalovirus infection status. A later analysis re-examined previously published TCR beta repertoires from 600 to 700 donors and added high-resolution HLA genotyping to investigate patterns of TCR occurrence. Rather than using new phenotypic data, the later analysis identified candidate immune exposures from TCR beta sequences and from how often those sequences occurred across donors. In an earlier analysis of several hundred of the donors, high-throughput TCR beta sequencing was used to judge whether each TCR beta V gene segment behaved as functional or pseudogenic. Donor age, sex, ethnicity and CMV serostatus were compiled together with the repertoire data. In a later genetic analysis, genome-wide SNP genotypes for about 55% of the roughly 700 donors were used, and that subset was treated as a discovery cohort. Every discovery cohort repertoire had been produced on one sequencing platform. HLA typing included class I and class II loci at four-digit resolution. Typing coverage varied by locus: 629-630 donors for A, B, C, DRB1 and DQB1; 522 for DQA1; some 610 for DPA1; roughly 450 for DPB1. About 5 DR-DQ haplotypes were handled as single units for association and clustering, since linkage in the cohort was strong. On average, approximately 250,000 unique TCR beta nucleotide sequences were sequenced per donor among 350 to 400 genotyped donors of the cohort, with roughly 18% of those sequences being non-productive.

Library generation was performed with the immunoSEQ multiplex PCR assay. For the multiplex PCR, a mixture combining 60 forward primers for TCR Vbeta segments and 13 reverse primers for TCR Jbeta segments was used. Amplification of the CDR3 region of rearranged TCR beta genes was performed with a multiplex PCR assay on genomic DNA. The amplified TCR beta libraries were sequenced on the Illumina HiSeq System as 87-base-pair reads. In the original analysis: Across the 700 or so repertoires, a later analysis counted 80 million or so unique TCR beta chains, about 10 million of which were shared by at least two donors. Raw reads were error-corrected and collapsed into unique sequences with a nearest-neighbor algorithm that merged closely related sequences to remove PCR and sequencing errors. To assign V, D and J gene segments, CDR3 sequences were aligned to IMGT reference sequences. Each retained sequence needed at least a six-nucleotide match to both a V gene segment and a J gene segment. A rearrangement was called productive if the CDR3 had no stop codons and remained in frame with V and J, and every other rearrangement was called non-productive. CDR3 was defined according to IMGT convention as the region running from the second conserved V-encoded cysteine to the conserved J-encoded phenylalanine. In an earlier analysis of more than 550 of the donors, sequences lacking an unambiguous match to a single V gene segment were excluded. An earlier analysis of about 590 of the donors classified V segments as functional when productive rearrangements were above 56.7% and as segregating when the standard deviation between donors was above 5%. A statistical classification framework was developed to diagnose cytomegalovirus status using the catalog of TCR beta chain sequences. In a later analysis, TCR nucleotide sequences were compared against IMGT/GENE-DB human TR gene sequences so that V and J genes could be assigned. Using the TCRdist pipeline, a later analysis assigned CDR3 sequences along with most-parsimonious VDJ recombination scenarios. In a later analysis, each TCR beta chain was defined by its CDR3 amino acid sequence together with its V-gene family, and reads lacking a unique V-gene family were excluded. To address suspected cross-contamination and a sequencing artifact, a later analysis removed over 500 highly shared, low-generation-probability nucleotide sequences. In a later analysis, a clonal expansion index was calculated for each public chain from normalized within-repertoire ranks of inferred template counts. Generation probabilities in a later analysis came from a VDJ recombination model fitted to out-of-frame rearrangements, and those results were checked against IGoR. A later analysis scored TCR-TCR, TCR-HLA and TCR-CMV co-occurrence with hypergeometric tests, applying a repertoire-size bias correction to TCR pairs. In a later analysis, false discovery rates were estimated by permuting HLA or CMV assignments 20 times. A later analysis grouped co-occurring TCRs with DBSCAN, adding TCRdist sequence similarity when clustering within HLA-allele-positive subsets. Co-occurrence clustering excluded repertoires with fewer than 30,000 or more than 120,000 public chains, plus five with anomalous nucleotide sharing. As stored in TCRdb, this immuneACCESS dataset retains in-frame rearrangements with V and J assigned. A fraction of the clones does not appear; measured against another copy, unresolved V genes explain less than half of the discrepancy, and the remainder lacks a known reason. V and J calls and clone size follow that table, whereas D and trimming were derived from the DNA. The sample yields about 90,000 clones; about 88% were counted once. About 2.1% of the sample is in the top ten clones.

The cohort was made up of around 720 healthy bone marrow donors. All cohort members were sampled while nominally healthy, although unrecorded immune exposures were likely present. The donor tested CMV seronegative and was one of the 352 seronegative cohort members. A peripheral blood sample was provided by each donor, and peripheral blood mononuclear cells were used for TCR beta sequencing. The Qiagen DNeasy Blood Extraction Kit was used to extract genomic DNA from the blood cell samples. Spanning cysteine to phenylalanine, the CDR3 consists of 16 amino acids. This entry keeps only the CDR3 DNA: 48 bases, framed from base 1. Taken from the germline V gene, the CDR1 and CDR2 loops are SGHAT and FQNNGV. The junction shows trimming of 4 bases on V and 9 bases on J, and the gene matches do not reach 11 bases of it. This clone was observed a single time. Its recognized antigen is unknown. Per-base qualities were not stored, and no clone one base away is much larger.

Findings and caveats that apply to the study as a whole: A later analysis found that most CMV-associated TCR beta chains appeared HLA-restricted, with HLA associations seemingly driven largely by CMV exposure. According to a later analysis, parvovirus B19, influenza, CMV and Epstein-Barr virus appeared linked to several top co-occurrence clusters. The sequencing pipeline was judged likely to have produced a cluster of highly shared sequence variants as a technical artifact. Because counts were too low, seventeen rarely observed V segments, including chromosome 9 orphons, were excluded from the earlier analysis of 587 of the donors. Immune exposure information for the cohort was limited to CMV serostatus. Because some donors lacked HLA typing at each locus, the association tests relied only on the typed subset. A further reported finding was that TCR beta sequences accurately predicted the HLA-A and HLA-B alleles for most subjects in the first cohort. While some public TCRs were present in many individuals, most TCR sequences turned up only very rarely across donors. The cohort was sequenced for TCR beta chains only, and without alpha or paired-chain data the features that could be detected were limited. An association between a missense DCLRE1C variant and V-gene and J-gene trimming of TCR beta chains was found in a later genetic analysis and replicated in an independent cohort. Some IMGT-functional V segments, including TRBV6-2 and TRBV6-3, could not be distinguished by the 87-base-pair reads and were therefore excluded. A later analysis associated around 16,000 TCR beta sequences with specific HLA alleles at a false discovery rate of 0.05. Roughly uniform sequencing depth across donors was assumed in presence/absence analyses, although this assumption may not hold. A later analysis found that HLA-associated TCR beta chains were more clonally expanded and had lower generation probabilities than equally common non-associated chains. In vitro tests confirmed that a few of the cytomegalovirus-associated TCR beta chains recognize cytomegalovirus antigens. The authors suggested that the approach could potentially be extended to other disease states and immunological phenotypes. The classifier was reported to diagnose cytomegalovirus status with high specificity and sensitivity in both the original cohort and the validation cohort. A later analysis found that TCR association rates varied across HLA loci, with DRB1 alleles showing the most associated TCRs and HLA-C alleles the fewest. In an earlier analysis of approximately 590 of the donors, most TCR beta V segments were observed in productive rearrangements about 87% or about 30% of the time, broadly matching IMGT annotations. Compared with the approximately 600-donor mean, donors in an Asian-associated ancestry cluster had fewer N-insertions in productive TCRs, according to a later genetic analysis. A total of roughly 160 TCR beta chains were listed by the study as associated with cytomegalovirus. Assigning TCR associations to individual alleles was difficult when HLA alleles, especially DR and DQ, strongly co-occurred. Correlated functional status among segregating V segments might reflect linkage disequilibrium, but an unknown experimental factor could not be ruled out.

Sequencing input: PBMCs. The sequence links TRBV11-2 to TRBJ2-1, with 11 bases aligning to TRBD2. This receptor was identified in a man younger than 35 in good health and CMV-seronegative. The CDR3 protein is CASSSDRLAGNSEQFF. The sequenced DNA: TGTGCCAGCAGCTCAGACAGACTAGCGGGAAATTCTGAGCAGTTCTTC.